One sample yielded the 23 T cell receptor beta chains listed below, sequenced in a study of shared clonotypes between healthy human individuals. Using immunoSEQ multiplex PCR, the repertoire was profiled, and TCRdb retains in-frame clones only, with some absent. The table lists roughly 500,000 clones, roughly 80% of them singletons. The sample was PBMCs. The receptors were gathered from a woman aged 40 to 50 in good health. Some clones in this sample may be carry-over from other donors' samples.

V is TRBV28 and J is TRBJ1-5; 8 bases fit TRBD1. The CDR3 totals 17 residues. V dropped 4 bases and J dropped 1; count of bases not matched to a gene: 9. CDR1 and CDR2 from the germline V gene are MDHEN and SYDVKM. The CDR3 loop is CASSSTTGGRSNQPQHF. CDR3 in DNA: TGTGCCAGCAGTTCCACCACAGGGGGGAGGAGCAATCAGCCCCAGCATTTT.

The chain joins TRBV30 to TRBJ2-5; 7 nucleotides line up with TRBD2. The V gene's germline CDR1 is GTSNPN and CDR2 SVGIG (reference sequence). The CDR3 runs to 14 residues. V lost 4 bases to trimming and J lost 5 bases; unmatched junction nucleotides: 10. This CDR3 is CAWNLGRAHETQYF. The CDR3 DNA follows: TGTGCCTGGAACCTGGGGAGGGCTCACGAGACCCAGTACTTC.

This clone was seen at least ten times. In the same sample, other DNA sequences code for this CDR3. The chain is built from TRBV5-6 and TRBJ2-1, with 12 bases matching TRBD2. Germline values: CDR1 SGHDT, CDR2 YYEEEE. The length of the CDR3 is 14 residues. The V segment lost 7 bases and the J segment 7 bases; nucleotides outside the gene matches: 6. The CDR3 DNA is TGTGCCAGCCAGGGGACTAGCGGGCTTAATGAGCAGTTCTTC. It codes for CASQGTSGLNEQFF. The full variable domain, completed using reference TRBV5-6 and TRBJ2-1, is DAGVTQSPTHLIKTRGQQVTLRCSPKSGHDTVSWYQQALGQGPQFIFQYYEEEERQRGNFPDRFSGHQFPNYSSELNVNALLLGDSALYLCASQGTSGLNEQFFGPGTRLTVL.

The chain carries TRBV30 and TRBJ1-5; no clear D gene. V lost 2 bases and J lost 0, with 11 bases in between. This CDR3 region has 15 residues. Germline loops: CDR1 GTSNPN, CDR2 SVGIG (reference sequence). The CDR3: CAWSRRPDSNQPQHF. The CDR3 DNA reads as TGTGCCTGGAGTAGGAGACCTGATAGCAATCAGCCCCAGCATTTT.

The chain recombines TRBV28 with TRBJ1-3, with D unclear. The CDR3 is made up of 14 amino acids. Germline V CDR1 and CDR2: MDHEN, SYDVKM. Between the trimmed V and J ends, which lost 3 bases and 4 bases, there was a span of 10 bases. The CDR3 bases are TGTGCCAGCAGTTTTAGGGAGTCCGGAAACACCATATATTTT. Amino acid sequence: CASSFRESGNTIYF.

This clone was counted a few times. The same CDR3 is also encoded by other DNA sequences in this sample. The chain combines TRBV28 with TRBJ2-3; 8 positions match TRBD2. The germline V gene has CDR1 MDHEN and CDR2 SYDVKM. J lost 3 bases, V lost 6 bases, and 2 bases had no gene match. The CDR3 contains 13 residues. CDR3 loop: CASSGGGTDTQYF. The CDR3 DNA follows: TGTGCCAGCAGCGGGGGGGGGACAGATACGCAGTATTTT.

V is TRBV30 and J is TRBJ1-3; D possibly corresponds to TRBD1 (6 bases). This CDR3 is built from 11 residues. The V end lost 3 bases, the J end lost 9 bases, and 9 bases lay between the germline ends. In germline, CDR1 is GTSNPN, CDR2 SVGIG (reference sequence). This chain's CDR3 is CAWSRGGTIYF. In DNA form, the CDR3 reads TGTGCCTGGAGCAGGGGCGGCACCATATATTTT. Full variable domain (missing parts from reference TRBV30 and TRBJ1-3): SQTIHQWPATLVQPVGSPLSLECTVEGTSNPNLYWYRQAAGRGLQLLFYSVGIGQISSEVPQNLSASRPQDRQFILSSKKLLLSDSGFYLCAWSRGGTIYFGEGSWLTVV.

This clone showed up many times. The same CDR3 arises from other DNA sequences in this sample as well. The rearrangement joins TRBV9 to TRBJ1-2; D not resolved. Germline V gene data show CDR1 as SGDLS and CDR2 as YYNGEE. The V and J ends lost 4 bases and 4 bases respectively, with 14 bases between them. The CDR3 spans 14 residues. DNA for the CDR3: TGTGCCAGCAGCACCCACCGAGGCAGCTATGGCTACACCTTC. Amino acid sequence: CASSTHRGSYGYTF.

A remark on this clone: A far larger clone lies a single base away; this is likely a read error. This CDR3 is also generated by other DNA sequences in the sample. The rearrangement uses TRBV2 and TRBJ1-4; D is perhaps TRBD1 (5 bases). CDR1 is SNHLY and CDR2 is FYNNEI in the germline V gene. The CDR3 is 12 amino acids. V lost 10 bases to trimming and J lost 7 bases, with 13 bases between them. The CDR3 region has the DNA TGTGCCACACGGGACCGCGGTGAAAAACTGTTTTTT. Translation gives CATRDRGEKLFF.

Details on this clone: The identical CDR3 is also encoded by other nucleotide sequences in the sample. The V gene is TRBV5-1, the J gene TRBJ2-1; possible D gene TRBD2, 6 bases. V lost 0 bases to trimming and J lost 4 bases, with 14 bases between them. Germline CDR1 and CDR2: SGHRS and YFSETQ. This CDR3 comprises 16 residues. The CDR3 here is CASSLGSSGAYNEQFF. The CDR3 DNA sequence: TGCGCCAGCAGCTTGGGCAGTAGCGGAGCTTACAATGAGCAGTTCTTC.

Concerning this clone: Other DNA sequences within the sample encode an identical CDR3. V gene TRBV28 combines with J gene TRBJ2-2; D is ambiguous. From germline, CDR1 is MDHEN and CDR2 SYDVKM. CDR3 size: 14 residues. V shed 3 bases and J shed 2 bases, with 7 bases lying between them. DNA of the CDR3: TGTGCCAGCAGTTTGAGACCAAACACCGGGGAGCTGTTTTTT. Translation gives CASSLRPNTGELFF.

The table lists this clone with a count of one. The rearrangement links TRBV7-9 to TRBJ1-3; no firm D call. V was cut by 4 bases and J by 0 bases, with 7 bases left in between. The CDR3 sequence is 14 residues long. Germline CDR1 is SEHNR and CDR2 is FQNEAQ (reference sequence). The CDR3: CASSSRTSGNTIYF. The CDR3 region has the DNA TGTGCCAGCAGCTCCCGGACCTCTGGAAACACCATATATTTT.

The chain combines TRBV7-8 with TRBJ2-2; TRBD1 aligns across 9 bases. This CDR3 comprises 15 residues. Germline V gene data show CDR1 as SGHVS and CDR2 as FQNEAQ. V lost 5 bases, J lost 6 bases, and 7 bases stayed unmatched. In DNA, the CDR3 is TGTGCCAGCAGCCGGGACAGGGCTGGGGCCGGGGAGCTGTTTTTT. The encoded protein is CASSRDRAGAGELFF.

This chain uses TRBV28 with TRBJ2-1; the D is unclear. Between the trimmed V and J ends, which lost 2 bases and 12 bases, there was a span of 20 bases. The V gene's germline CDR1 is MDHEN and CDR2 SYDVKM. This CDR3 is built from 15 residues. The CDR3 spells CASSLSRTAHRGQFF. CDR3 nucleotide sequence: TGTGCCAGCAGTTTAAGCCGGACGGCCCACCGCGGGCAGTTCTTC.

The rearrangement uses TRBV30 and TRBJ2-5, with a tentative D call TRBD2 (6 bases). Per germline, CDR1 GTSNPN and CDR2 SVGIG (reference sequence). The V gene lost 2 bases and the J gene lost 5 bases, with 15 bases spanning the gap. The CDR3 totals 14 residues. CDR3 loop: CAWSPVVAGETQYF. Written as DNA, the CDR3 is TGTGCCTGGAGTCCAGTCGTCGCGGGGGAGACCCAGTACTTC.

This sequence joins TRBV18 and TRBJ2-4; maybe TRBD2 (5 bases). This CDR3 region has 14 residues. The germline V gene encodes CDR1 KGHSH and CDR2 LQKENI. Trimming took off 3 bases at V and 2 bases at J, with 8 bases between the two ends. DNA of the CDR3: TGTGCCAGCTCACCCGACTATCCCAAAAACATTCAGTACTTC. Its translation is CASSPDYPKNIQYF. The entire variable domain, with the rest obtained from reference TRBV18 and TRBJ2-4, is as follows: NAGVMQNPRHLVRRRGQEARLRCSPMKGHSHVYWYRQLPEEGLKFMVYLQKENIIDESGMPKERFSAEFPKEGPSILRIQQVVRGDSAAYFCASSPDYPKNIQYFGAGTRLSVL.

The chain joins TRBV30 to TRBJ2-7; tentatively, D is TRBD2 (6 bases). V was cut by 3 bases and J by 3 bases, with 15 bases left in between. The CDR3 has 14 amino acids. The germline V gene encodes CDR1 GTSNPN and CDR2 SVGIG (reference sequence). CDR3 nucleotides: TGTGCCTGGAGGAAAGCCGGGACTTTCTACGAGCAGTACTTC. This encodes CAWRKAGTFYEQYF. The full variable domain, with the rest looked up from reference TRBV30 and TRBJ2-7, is SQTIHQWPATLVQPVGSPLSLECTVEGTSNPNLYWYRQAAGRGLQLLFYSVGIGQISSEVPQNLSASRPQDRQFILSSKKLLLSDSGFYLCAWRKAGTFYEQYFGPGTRLTVT.

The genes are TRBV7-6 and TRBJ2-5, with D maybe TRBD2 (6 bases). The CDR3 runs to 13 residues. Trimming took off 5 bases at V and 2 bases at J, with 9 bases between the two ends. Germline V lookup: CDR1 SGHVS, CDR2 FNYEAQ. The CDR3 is CASSRDLQETQYF. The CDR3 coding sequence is TGTGCCAGCAGCCGGGACTTACAAGAGACCCAGTACTTC. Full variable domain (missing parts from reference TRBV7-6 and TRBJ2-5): GAGVSQSPRYKVTKRGQDVALRCDPISGHVSLYWYRQALGQGPEFLTYFNYEAQQDKSGLPNDRFSAERPEGSISTLTIQRTEQRDSAMYRCASSRDLQETQYFGPGTRLLVL.

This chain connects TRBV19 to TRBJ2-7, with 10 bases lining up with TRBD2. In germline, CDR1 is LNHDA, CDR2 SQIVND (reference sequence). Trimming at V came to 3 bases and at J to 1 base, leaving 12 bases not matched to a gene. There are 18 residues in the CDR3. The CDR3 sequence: CASSMGLLASGSSYEQYF. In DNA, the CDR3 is TGTGCCAGTAGTATGGGACTACTGGCTAGCGGGAGTTCCTACGAGCAGTACTTC.

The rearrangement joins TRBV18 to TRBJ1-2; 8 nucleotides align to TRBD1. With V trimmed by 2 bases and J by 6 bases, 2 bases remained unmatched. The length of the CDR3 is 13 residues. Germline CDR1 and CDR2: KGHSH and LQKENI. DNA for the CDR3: TGTGCCAGCTCACCATCAGGGGGCAATGGCTACACCTTC. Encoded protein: CASSPSGGNGYTF. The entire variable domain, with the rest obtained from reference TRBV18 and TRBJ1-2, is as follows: NAGVMQNPRHLVRRRGQEARLRCSPMKGHSHVYWYRQLPEEGLKFMVYLQKENIIDESGMPKERFSAEFPKEGPSILRIQQVVRGDSAAYFCASSPSGGNGYTFGSGTRLTVV.

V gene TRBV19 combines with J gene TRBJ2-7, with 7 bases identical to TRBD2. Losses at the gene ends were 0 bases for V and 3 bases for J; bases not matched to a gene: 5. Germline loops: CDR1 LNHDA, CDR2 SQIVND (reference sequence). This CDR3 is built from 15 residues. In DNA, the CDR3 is TGTGCCAGTAGTATAGAGACCGGGGGGTTCTACGAGCAGTACTTC. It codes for CASSIETGGFYEQYF. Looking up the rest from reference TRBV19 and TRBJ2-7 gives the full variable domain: DGGITQSPKYLFRKEGQNVTLSCEQNLNHDAMYWYRQDPGQGLRLIYYSQIVNDFQKGDIAEGYSVSREKKESFPLTVTSAQKNPTAFYLCASSIETGGFYEQYFGPGTRLTVT.

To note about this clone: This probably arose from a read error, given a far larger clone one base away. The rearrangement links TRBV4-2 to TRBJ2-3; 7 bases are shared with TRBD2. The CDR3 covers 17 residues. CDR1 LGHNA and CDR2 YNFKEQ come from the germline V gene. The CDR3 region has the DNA TGTGCCAGCGGCCAAGCGACTAGCTCGGGAGTGGCAGATACGCAGTATTTT. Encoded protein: CASGQATSSGVADTQYF.

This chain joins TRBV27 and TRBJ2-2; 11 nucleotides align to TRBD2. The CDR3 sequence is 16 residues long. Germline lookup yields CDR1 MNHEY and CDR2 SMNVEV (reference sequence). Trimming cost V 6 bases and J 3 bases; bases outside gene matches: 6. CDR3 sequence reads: CASSSLAGGYTGELFF. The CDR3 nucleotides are TGTGCCAGCAGCAGCCTAGCGGGAGGATACACCGGGGAGCTGTTTTTT.